The 32 T cell receptor beta chains presented below share a single source sample, sequenced in a study of blood T cells in healthy people across ages. PCR was performed a second time for about 7 to 11 cycles using a sample-barcoded 5' primer and a J-beta primer mix. MiXCR, applied by TCRdb to the 5' RACE reads, yields one record per CDR3 protein. Of 550,000 to 800,000 distinct CDR3 sequences in the sample, roughly 21% were seen once. The sequencing sample was made of blood. The source is an older man in good health.

This clonotype occurred many times. The chain has TRBV27 and TRBJ1-2, with 9 bases fitting TRBD1. This CDR3 has 12 residues. Germline-derived CDR1 and CDR2 are MNHEY and SMNVEV (reference sequence). Trimming removed 8 bases from V and 4 bases from J; junction bases left unmatched: 2. Here the CDR3 DNA reads TGTGCCAGCGGGGACAGGGTCTATGGCTACACCTTC. It yields the protein CASGDRVYGYTF.

This clonotype appeared many times. V gene TRBV5-1 combines with J gene TRBJ2-5, with unresolved D. The DNA end favors TRBJ2-1, so the J call may be wrong. Per the germline V gene, CDR1 is SGHRS and CDR2 is YFSETQ. This CDR3 has 13 residues. The CDR3 DNA reads as TGCGCCAGCAGCTTGGTCGTCCAGAATGAGCAGTTCTTC. It codes for CASSLVVQNEQFF.

This chain connects TRBV28 to TRBJ2-5, with 13 nucleotides matching TRBD2. The CDR3 consists of 19 residues. CDR1 MDHEN and CDR2 SYDVKM come from the germline V gene. With 2 bases clipped from V and 6 bases from J, the junction kept 15 bases outside the gene matches. This CDR3 is CASSLRSGKGTSGKKTQYF. Written as DNA, the CDR3 is TGTGCCAGCAGTTTAAGATCAGGGAAAGGGACTAGCGGGAAAAAGACCCAGTACTTC.

This clonotype showed up just a few times. This sequence joins TRBV7-8 and TRBJ2-5, with D perhaps TRBD1 (5 bases). Trimming took 5 bases from V and 3 from J, leaving 19 bases between them. In germline, CDR1 is SGHVS, CDR2 FQNEAQ. CDR3 length equals 16 residues. CDR3 nucleotides: TGTGCCAGCAGCCCTTCGGCCCTTTCAGGGAAAGAGACCCAGTACTTC. Protein: CASSPSALSGKETQYF. The variable domain in full, completed from reference TRBV7-8 and TRBJ2-5, reads GAGVSQSPRYKVAKRGQDVALRCDPISGHVSLFWYQQALGQGPEFLTYFQNEAQLDKSGLPSDRFFAERPEGSVSTLKIQRTQQEDSAVYLCASSPSALSGKETQYFGPGTRLLVL.

This clonotype was recorded many times. The V and J genes are TRBV28 and TRBJ2-5; 9 nucleotides agree with TRBD2. The germline gives CDR1 MDHEN, CDR2 SYDVKM. V was pared by 6 bases and J by 5 bases, with 13 bases of the junction left unmatched. The CDR3 loop spans 16 amino acids. In nucleotides, the CDR3 is TGTGCCAGCAGCCTAGGGGGGTTAGCGGGAGTGGAGACCCAGTACTTC. Translation: CASSLGGLAGVETQYF.

This clonotype has only a few counts. The chain employs TRBV6-6 and TRBJ1-3, with D possibly TRBD1 on 5 matching bases. Trimming shortened V by 0 bases and J by 2 bases, and 8 bases separated the two germline ends. The CDR3 totals 15 residues. Germline-derived CDR1 and CDR2 are MNHNY and SVGAGI (reference sequence). The CDR3 DNA reads as TGTGCCAGCAGTTACTCGATCAGGGCTGGAAACACCATATATTTT. Its protein product is CASSYSIRAGNTIYF.

V and J are TRBV10-3 and TRBJ2-5; D not certain. Germline assignment: CDR1 ENHRY and CDR2 SYGVKD. Trimming removed 4 bases from V and 5 bases from J, with 14 bases in between. The CDR3 totals 14 residues. The CDR3, as DNA: TGTGCCATCAGTGGGACCAGGCGGCACGAGACCCAGTACTTC. Its translation is CAISGTRRHETQYF.

This chain links TRBV9 with TRBJ1-4; D uncertain. Germline loops: CDR1 SGDLS, CDR2 YYNGEE. Deletions cut 0 bases from V and 5 bases from J, with 11 bases between. The CDR3 consists of 15 residues. This CDR3 is CASSVGPASNEKLFF. The CDR3 nucleotides read TGTGCCAGCAGCGTAGGCCCAGCTTCGAATGAAAAACTGTTTTTT.

The genes are TRBV9 and TRBJ2-7; no clear D gene. V was pared by 5 bases and J by 1 base, with 16 bases between. Germline CDR1 and CDR2: SGDLS and YYNGEE. The CDR3 is 15 amino acids. The CDR3 nucleotides are TGTGCCAGCAGTCCAGCCTCGGGTCATTCCTACGAGCAGTACTTC. Translating gives CASSPASGHSYEQYF.

The chain carries TRBV4-2 and TRBJ2-1, with D unresolved. V shed 0 bases and J shed 3 bases, with 12 bases lying between them. Germline-derived CDR1 and CDR2 are LGHNA and YNFKEQ. The CDR3 has 16 residues. CDR3 nucleotide sequence: TGTGCCAGCAGCCAAGATCCTACCAAAGGCTACAATGAGCAGTTCTTC. Protein: CASSQDPTKGYNEQFF.

Only a few counts were recorded for this clonotype. The chain couples TRBV29-1 to TRBJ2-1; D is perhaps TRBD2 (7 bases). Per germline, CDR1 SQVTM and CDR2 ANQGSEA. The CDR3 consists of 14 residues. Trimming took off 2 bases at V and 9 bases at J, with 17 bases between the two ends. The CDR3 region is CSVERARGGSEQFF. The DNA for the CDR3 is TGCAGCGTTGAACGTGCTAGGGGGGGGTCTGAGCAGTTCTTC.

The chain links TRBV3-1 to TRBJ2-7; TRBD2 is a possible D gene (7 bases). The closer fit of TRBJ2-5 to the DNA end suggests the J call may be wrong. The CDR3 length is 14 residues. Germline CDR1 reads LGHDT; CDR2 reads YNNKEL (reference sequence). The CDR3 DNA reads TGTGCCTCAGCACGTGGGGGGGCTGAGGAGACCCAGTACTTC. Translated, it gives CASARGGAEETQYF.

This clonotype was found a few times. The rearrangement joins TRBV3-1 to TRBJ2-5; 9 bases align to TRBD2. Germline V gives CDR1 LGHDT, CDR2 YNNKEL (reference sequence). CDR3 length: 15 amino acids. With V trimmed by 4 bases and J by 5 bases, 8 bases remained unmatched. The CDR3 loop is CASSPLAGAWETQYF. DNA of the CDR3: TGTGCCAGCAGCCCCTTAGCGGGAGCTTGGGAGACCCAGTACTTC.

This clonotype was observed many times. This chain connects TRBV20-1 to TRBJ2-5, with TRBD2 matching over 10 bases. The CDR3 totals 16 residues. V dropped 4 bases and J dropped 4; count of bases not matched to a gene: 12. Per the germline V gene, CDR1 is DFQATT and CDR2 is SNEGSKA (reference sequence). CDR3 residues: CSATPELAGILETQYF. Written as DNA, the CDR3 is TGCAGTGCTACCCCGGAACTAGCGGGGATTCTAGAGACCCAGTACTTC.

The rearrangement links TRBV5-1 to TRBJ2-5, with D possibly TRBD2 on 5 matching bases. Germline V gives CDR1 SGHRS, CDR2 YFSETQ. The ends were cut back, 0 bases at V and 1 base at J, with 10 bases in the middle. This CDR3 is 15 amino acids long. Here the CDR3 reads CASSLAGVPQETQYF. Written as DNA, the CDR3 is TGCGCCAGCAGCTTGGCCGGGGTCCCCCAAGAGACCCAGTACTTC.

The V and J genes are TRBV7-3 and TRBJ1-1; D might be TRBD1 (6 bases). V was clipped by 5 bases and J by 1 base, with 8 bases between them. The CDR3 runs to 13 residues. Germline V gene data show CDR1 as SGHTA and CDR2 as FQGTGA. For the CDR3, the DNA is TGTGCCAGCAGCGAGACAGGGAACACTGAAGCTTTCTTT. Amino acids: CASSETGNTEAFF.

This clonotype has ten or more counts. The rearrangement joins TRBV5-1 to TRBJ2-7; D is undetermined. In germline, CDR1 is SGHRS, CDR2 YFSETQ. This CDR3 has 13 residues. The V and J ends lost 0 bases and 2 bases respectively, with 6 bases between them. The CDR3 loop reads CASSLGDTYEQYF. CDR3 in DNA: TGCGCCAGCAGCTTGGGTGACACCTACGAGCAGTACTTC. Variable domain in full (rest from reference TRBV5-1 and TRBJ2-7): KAGVTQTPRYLIKTRGQQVTLSCSPISGHRSVSWYQQTPGQGLQFLFEYFSETQRNKGNFPGRFSGRQFSNSRSEMNVSTLELGDSALYLCASSLGDTYEQYFGPGTRLTVT.

The rearrangement links TRBV28 to TRBJ2-2; 14 positions match TRBD2. The CDR3 length is 17 residues. The J segment lost 5 bases and the V segment lost 5 bases, leaving 7 bases of the junction unmatched. CDR1 is MDHEN, CDR2 SYDVKM, per germline. The CDR3 is CASSERTSGRWTGELFF. Here the CDR3 DNA reads TGTGCCAGCAGTGAGAGGACTAGCGGGAGGTGGACCGGGGAGCTGTTTTTT.

V gene TRBV6-2 or TRBV6-3 combines with J gene TRBJ2-5, with D possibly TRBD1 on 6 matching bases. With the DNA end fitting TRBJ2-1 better, the J assignment may be wrong. The CDR3 consists of 15 residues. Germline assignment: CDR1 MNHEY and CDR2 SVGEGT. The CDR3 spells CASSPLDSRYNEQFF. The CDR3 region has the DNA TGTGCCAGCAGTCCTTTGGACAGCCGTTACAATGAGCAGTTCTTC.

The chain joins TRBV20-1 to TRBJ2-7; TRBD1 is a possible D gene (5 bases). Between the trimmed V and J ends, which lost 7 bases and 3 bases, there was a span of 16 bases. The germline CDR1 and CDR2 sequences are DFQATT and SNEGSKA (reference sequence). This CDR3 comprises 13 residues. The CDR3 nucleotides read TGCAGTGTAAGGGGCCAGACCAGCTACGAGCAGTACTTC. This gives the protein CSVRGQTSYEQYF.

This clonotype was seen a single time. The gene calls are TRBV9 and TRBJ2-5; D is possibly TRBD2 (5 bases). Trimming took off 0 bases at V and 5 bases at J, with 11 bases between the two ends. The CDR3 is made up of 14 amino acids. Germline V gives CDR1 SGDLS, CDR2 YYNGEE. The CDR3 bases are TGTGCCAGCAGCGTAGTCCCGACGGGGGAGACCCAGTACTTC. This sequence encodes CASSVVPTGETQYF.

The rearrangement joins TRBV27 to TRBJ2-3; tentative D call: TRBD1 (6 bases). V shed 2 bases and J shed 4 bases, with 10 bases lying between them. Germline CDR1 MNHEY, CDR2 SMNVEV (reference sequence). The CDR3 spans 14 residues. CDR3 nucleotide sequence: TGTGCCAGCAGTTTAGGCAGGGGCCCAGATACGCAGTATTTT. Its protein product is CASSLGRGPDTQYF.

This clonotype appeared a few times. This chain joins TRBV6-5 and TRBJ2-3; D is unresolved. V was pared by 8 bases and J by 0 bases, with 9 bases between. The CDR3 consists of 13 residues. The germline V gene encodes CDR1 MNHEY and CDR2 SVGAGI. CDR3 in DNA: TGTGCCAGCGGGCCCGCTAGCACAGATACGCAGTATTTT. Amino acid sequence: CASGPASTDTQYF.

V gene TRBV9 combines with J gene TRBJ1-5, with D tentatively TRBD1 (6 bases). The CDR3 runs to 14 residues. Germline CDR1 and CDR2: SGDLS and YYNGEE. V was pared by 3 bases and J by 4 bases, with 11 bases between. For the CDR3, the DNA is TGTGCCAGCAGCGGGGGGCGGGGGAATCAGCCCCAGCATTTT. Its translation is CASSGGRGNQPQHF.

The CDR3 sequence is CASSPDSGEQYF. The CDR3 DNA sequence: TGTGCCAGCAGCCCTGACTCGGGCGAGCAGTACTTC. The V call is TRBV3-1, the J call TRBJ2-7, with no clear D. This CDR3 has 12 residues. The germline V and J ends were trimmed by 4 bases and 6 bases, with 10 bases remaining between them. CDR1 is LGHDT, CDR2 YNNKEL, per germline (reference sequence).

In its sample, this clonotype was seen a few times. The gene calls are TRBV11-2 and TRBJ2-7; TRBD1 might be the D (7 bases). The CDR3 consists of 13 residues. Germline V gene sequence: CDR1 SGHAT, CDR2 FQNNGV. CDR3 loop: CTSSADRKREQYF. CDR3 coding DNA: TGTACTAGCAGCGCGGACAGGAAGCGCGAGCAGTACTTC.

Only a few counts were recorded for this clonotype. J is TRBJ2-3 and V is TRBV10-3; D is unclear. Per germline, CDR1 ENHRY and CDR2 SYGVKD. This CDR3 region has 12 residues. Trimming left V 2 bases short and J 2 bases short, with 2 bases between. The CDR3 DNA follows: TGTGCCATCAGTGAGACCACAGATACGCAGTATTTT. It translates to CAISETTDTQYF.

This clonotype was counted many times. V is TRBV4-3 and J is TRBJ2-1; 10 bases are shared with TRBD2. Germline lookup yields CDR1 LGHNA and CDR2 YSLEER. The CDR3 runs to 16 residues. J was trimmed by 7 bases and V by 1 base; bases with no gene match: 7. Here the CDR3 reads CASSQVLLAGRNEQFF. CDR3 sequence (DNA): TGCGCCAGCAGCCAAGTGCTACTAGCGGGGCGTAATGAGCAGTTCTTC.

Ten or more counts support this clonotype. The CDR3 DNA follows: TGCAGCGTTGGAAGGGGACAAGAGACCCAGTACTTC. Its translation: CSVGRGQETQYF. The chain has TRBV29-1 and TRBJ2-5, with D possibly being TRBD1 (5 bases). V lost 4 bases, J lost 2 bases, and 8 bases lay in between. CDR3 size: 12 residues. The V gene's germline CDR1 is SQVTM and CDR2 ANQGSEA.

The rearrangement joins TRBV3-1 to TRBJ1-4, with TRBD1 identical over 8 bases. The V gene end was trimmed by 4 bases and the J gene end by 5 bases; junction bases not matched to a gene: 3. The CDR3 is 14 residues long. CDR1 LGHDT and CDR2 YNNKEL come from the germline V gene (reference sequence). The CDR3 nucleotides are TGTGCCAGCAGCCCCCGGGACAGGAATGAAAAACTGTTTTTT. Residues: CASSPRDRNEKLFF. The full variable domain, completed using reference TRBV3-1 and TRBJ1-4, is DTAVSQTPKYLVTQMGNDKSIKCEQNLGHDTMYWYKQDSKKFLKIMFSYNNKELIINETVPNRFSPKSPDKAHLNLHINSLELGDSAVYFCASSPRDRNEKLFFGSGTQLSVL.

J is TRBJ2-4 and V is TRBV20-1; the match to TRBD2 covers 12 bases. The CDR3 contains 16 residues. After removal of 3 bases from V and 4 bases from J, the junction contained 7 bases not matched to a gene. Germline assignment: CDR1 DFQATT and CDR2 SNEGSKA (reference sequence). The CDR3 protein is CSASSLAGGEKNIQYF. The CDR3 nucleotides are TGCAGTGCTAGTAGCCTAGCGGGAGGGGAAAAAAACATTCAGTACTTC.

This clonotype was detected only a few times. The chain has TRBV5-1 and TRBJ2-7, with D possibly TRBD2 on 5 matching bases. V lost 4 bases, J lost 3 bases, and 17 bases lay in between. Germline CDR1 SGHRS, CDR2 YFSETQ. This CDR3 comprises 15 residues. The CDR3 DNA follows: TGCGCCAGCAGCCGTGGAGAGGGATCAGTCTACGAGCAGTACTTC. Amino acid sequence: CASSRGEGSVYEQYF.